This entry lists 16 T cell receptor beta chains sequenced from one sample in a study of T cell repertoires in cytomegalovirus infection. TCRdb processed the reads anew with MiXCR; each CDR3 protein has one entry. The profile covers 650,000 to 850,000 distinct CDR3 sequences, with around 29% appearing a single time and around 12% taken by the ten largest. No antigens are known for them. This specimen consisted of cultured CD8+ T cells from PBMCs, obtained from culture after CMV antigen stimulation. These receptors came from a human donor in good health (CMV status not recorded). Some clones in this sample may be carry-over from other donors' samples.

V gene TRBV7-2 combines with J gene TRBJ2-3, with D possibly matching TRBD2 (7 bases). The germline V gene encodes CDR1 SGHTA and CDR2 FQGNSA. The CDR3 has 16 amino acids. V gave up 1 base and J gave up 4 bases, with 15 bases separating them. This CDR3 reads CASSLERGAGPDTQYF. The CDR3, as DNA: TGTGCCAGCAGCTTAGAACGGGGGGCTGGGCCAGATACGCAGTATTTT.

The genes are TRBV10-3 and TRBJ1-3; TRBD1 might be the D (6 bases). CDR3 length: 14 amino acids. CDR1 and CDR2 from the germline V gene are ENHRY and SYGVKD. Deletions cut 7 bases from V and 2 bases from J, with 12 bases between. CDR3 nucleotide sequence: TGTGCCATCATTCCGGACAGAACTGGAAACACCATATATTTT. This gives the protein CAIIPDRTGNTIYF.

This clonotype has a count of ten or more. The chain carries TRBV7-2 and TRBJ2-5; 14 nucleotides align to TRBD2. The CDR3 spans 16 residues. V lost 4 bases, J lost 5 bases, and 6 bases stayed unmatched. Per the germline V gene, CDR1 is SGHTA and CDR2 is FQGNSA. The CDR3 region is CASSSTSGGARETQYF. CDR3 sequence (DNA): TGTGCCAGCAGCTCGACTAGCGGGGGGGCAAGGGAGACCCAGTACTTC.

There are a few counts of this clonotype. The CDR3 sequence is CASSLPEFGEQFF. The CDR3 region has the DNA TGTGCCAGCAGCCTCCCCGAATTCGGTGAGCAGTTCTTC. The chain couples TRBV7-9 to TRBJ2-1; no reliable D call. V was pared by 5 bases and J by 9 bases, with 14 bases between. Germline assignment: CDR1 SEHNR and CDR2 FQNEAQ (reference sequence). The CDR3 loop spans 13 amino acids.

This clonotype was seen ten or more times. The V call is TRBV7-2, the J call TRBJ2-3; TRBD1 matches 7 bases. CDR3 length: 15 residues. The V gene's germline CDR1 is SGHTA and CDR2 FQGNSA. J gave up 1 base and V 1 base, and 2 bases lay outside the gene matches. The CDR3: CASSLEGARTDTQYF. As DNA, the CDR3 is TGTGCCAGCAGCTTAGAGGGGGCACGCACAGATACGCAGTATTTT.

This clonotype has only a few counts. This sequence joins TRBV7-6 and TRBJ1-2; TRBD1 matches at 7 bases. The CDR3 extends over 14 amino acids. J was trimmed by 4 bases and V by 3 bases; bases with no gene match: 5. Germline lookup yields CDR1 SGHVS and CDR2 FNYEAQ. In DNA form, the CDR3 reads TGTGCCAGCAGCTTTCAGGGGGTACTCTATGGCTACACCTTC. As protein: CASSFQGVLYGYTF.

This clonotype came up a few times. The CDR3 nucleotides are TGTGCCAGCAGACTCAGGGGAAACTACGAGCAGTACGTC. Its protein is CASRLRGNYEQYV. This sequence joins TRBV6-2 or TRBV6-3 and TRBJ2-7; D might be TRBD1 (6 bases). Looked up from germline, CDR1 is MNHEY and CDR2 is SVGEGT. V shed 6 bases and J shed 3 bases, with 12 bases lying between them. The CDR3 covers 13 residues.

The chain has TRBV7-8 and TRBJ1-1, with D unclear. V lost 7 bases to trimming and J lost 6 bases, with 9 bases between them. The CDR3 runs 11 residues. CDR1 and CDR2 (germline): SGHVS, FQNEAQ. Here the CDR3 reads CASKGGAEAFF. CDR3 bases: TGTGCCAGCAAGGGTGGGGCTGAAGCTTTCTTT.

The J gene is TRBJ1-2, the V gene TRBV29-1, with 8 bases lining up with TRBD1. The CDR3 runs 12 residues. J lost 6 bases, V lost 7 bases, and 7 bases had no gene match. CDR1 SQVTM and CDR2 ANQGSEA come from the germline V gene. CDR3 DNA sequence: TGCAGCGCCCGGACAGGGTGGGATGGCTACACCTTC. Translating it yields CSARTGWDGYTF.

The chain is built from TRBV27 and TRBJ1-5; no definite D call. This CDR3 has 14 residues. Germline V CDR1 and CDR2: MNHEY, SMNVEV (reference sequence). Trimming took 1 base from V and 6 from J, leaving 10 bases between them. Here the CDR3 reads CASSLFAGSQPQHF. The CDR3 region has the DNA TGTGCCAGCAGTTTATTTGCTGGGAGTCAGCCCCAGCATTTT.

This chain links TRBV6-5 with TRBJ2-3, with a weak D call TRBD2 (5 bases). The CDR3 has 17 amino acids. From germline, CDR1 is MNHEY and CDR2 SVGAGI. V lost 0 bases and J 0 bases, leaving 13 bases between the germline ends. The CDR3 here is CASSYSLGITSTDTQYF. The CDR3 DNA sequence: TGTGCCAGCAGTTACTCACTAGGAATCACTAGCACAGATACGCAGTATTTT.

CDR3 DNA sequence: TGCGCCAGCAGCCAAGGCCCCTTTTCAGCCGGGGAGCTGTTTTTT. It is translated as CASSQGPFSAGELFF. The V and J genes are TRBV4-1 and TRBJ2-2; no clear D gene. Trimming removed 1 base at V and 6 bases at J, with 12 bases between. CDR3 length equals 15 residues. Germline V gene sequence: CDR1 MGHRA, CDR2 YSYEKL.

The chain employs TRBV11-2 and TRBJ2-5; D is perhaps TRBD1 (6 bases). Trimming pared 1 base from V and 2 bases from J, leaving 11 bases between. The CDR3 loop spans 15 amino acids. Germline CDR1 is SGHAT and CDR2 is FQNNGV. The CDR3 spells CASSLGRGEQETQYF. CDR3 coding DNA: TGTGCCAGCAGCTTAGGCAGGGGAGAACAAGAGACCCAGTACTTC.

The rearrangement links TRBV27 to TRBJ2-3; the D gene is possibly TRBD2 (6 bases). The length of the CDR3 is 14 residues. Trimming removed 6 bases at V and 7 bases at J, with 17 bases between. The V gene's germline CDR1 is MNHEY and CDR2 SMNVEV (reference sequence). The chain's CDR3 is CASSLGLGGNTQYF. For the CDR3, the DNA is TGTGCCAGCAGCCTCGGGCTTGGGGGGAATACGCAGTATTTT.

The chain joins TRBV7-8 to TRBJ1-1; TRBD1 might be the D (5 bases). Germline CDR1 SGHVS, CDR2 FQNEAQ. V gave up 6 bases and J gave up 1 base, with 12 bases separating them. The CDR3 is 14 residues long. In nucleotides, the CDR3 is TGTGCCAGCAGGCCGCGGGGGTCGAACACTGAAGCTTTCTTT. Translated: CASRPRGSNTEAFF.

This clonotype was counted many times. The chain is built from TRBV7-2 and TRBJ2-7; 10 nucleotides line up with TRBD1. Trimming cost V 4 bases and J 1 base; bases outside gene matches: 4. There are 15 residues in the CDR3. Per the germline V gene, CDR1 is SGHTA and CDR2 is FQGNSA. CDR3 region: CASSYRDRGSYEQYF. The CDR3 DNA reads as TGTGCCAGCAGCTACCGGGACAGGGGATCCTACGAGCAGTACTTC.